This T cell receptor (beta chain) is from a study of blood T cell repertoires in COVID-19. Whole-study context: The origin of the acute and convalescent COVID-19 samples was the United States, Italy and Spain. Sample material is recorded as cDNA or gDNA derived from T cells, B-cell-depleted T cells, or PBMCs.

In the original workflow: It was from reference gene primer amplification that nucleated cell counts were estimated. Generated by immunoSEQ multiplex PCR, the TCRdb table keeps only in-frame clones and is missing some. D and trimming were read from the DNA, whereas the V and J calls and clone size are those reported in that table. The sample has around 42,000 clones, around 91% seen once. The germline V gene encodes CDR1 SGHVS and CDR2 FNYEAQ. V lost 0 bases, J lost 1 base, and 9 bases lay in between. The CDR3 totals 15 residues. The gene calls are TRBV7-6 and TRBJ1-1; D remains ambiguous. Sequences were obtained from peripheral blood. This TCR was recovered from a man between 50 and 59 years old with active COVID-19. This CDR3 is CASSLAKSGNTEAFF. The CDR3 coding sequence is TGTGCCAGCAGCTTAGCGAAATCAGGGAACACTGAAGCTTTCTTT.